This T cell receptor (beta chain) appears in the sequencing data of a study of blood T cell repertoires in COVID-19 (dated by TCRdb to about 2020). Turning to the overall study: The collaborator samples originated in the United States, Italy and Spain and spanned the acute and convalescent phases of COVID-19. The material from the prospective study consisted of cDNA or gDNA derived from T cells, B-cell-depleted T cells, or PBMCs. The dataset comprised deeply sampled blood TCRbeta repertoires from subjects exposed to, actively infected with, or recovered from COVID-19. The repertoires were made available in a free public database intended to serve as a resource for research on the immune response to SARS-CoV-2. The samples were drawn from two sources: the first 160 participants of the ongoing ImmuneRACE study, and 950 to 1,500 subjects contributed by 6 global collaborators. Sample metadata almost always included a de-identified subject ID, COVID-19 status, age in years and sex. Where available, HLA class I and class II types were taken from metadata supplied by the sample provider and were not determined by assay-based typing. Results and caveats for the whole study, not just this receptor: How much clinical and demographic metadata was included differed by source and by participant, and the metadata was provided uncurated.

Participants in the prospective study were aged roughly 18 to 89 years, lived in 20 to 25 United States geographic areas, and enrolled through a virtual design. To assign participants to cohorts, the prospective study relied on clinical history that participants themselves reported in a screening survey and a study questionnaire. Recovered participants in ImmuneRACE Cohort 3 were defined by two consecutive negative NP/OP PCR tests, clearance by a healthcare professional, or resolution of symptoms. In the prospective study, whole blood, serum and a nasopharyngeal or oropharyngeal swab were collected from each participant by mobile phlebotomists. Over a 2-month period, participants in the prospective study had the option of providing additional blood draws and questionnaires. Before DNA extraction, blood samples from the prospective study were shipped at room temperature or frozen. TCRbeta CDR3 regions were amplified from genomic DNA using the immunoSEQ Assay, a bias-controlled multiplex PCR. The published analysis was carried out like this. The number of nucleated cells in each sample was estimated by amplification of reference gene primers within the assay. To quantify the absolute abundance of each unique TCRbeta CDR3 rearrangement, sequence reads were collapsed and filtered. Productive Simpson clonality was computed per sample as the square root of Simpson's diversity index over productive rearrangements. TCRdb stores this immuneACCESS table with in-frame sequences only. Part of the clones is absent; in the studies checked, under half of the shortfall reflects unresolved V genes, and no reason is known for the rest. Clone size and V and J calls were adopted from that table, with D and trimming inferred from the DNA. For this sample there are 300,000 to 400,000 clones; roughly nine tenths appear just once. Roughly 5% of the sample lies in the top ten.

As concerns this clone: Its antigen target is currently unknown. The input lacks base qualities; no much larger clone sits a single base away.

The CDR3 runs 14 residues from the cysteine to the phenylalanine. Only CDR3 DNA is held: 42 bases, read in frame from base 1. The germline V gene supplies CDR1 MGHRA and CDR2 YSYEKL. V is pared back by 1 base and J by 2 bases, with 9 bases lying between the germline termini. The sequenced sample consisted of PBMCs or T cells enriched from blood (not recorded which). This receptor was taken from a man aged 60 to 69 who had recovered from COVID-19. The chain is assembled from TRBV4-1 and TRBJ2-7; there is no confident call for the D gene. The bases read TGCGCCAGCAGCCAAGGACTGTTGGCCTACGAGCAGTACTTC. This codes for CASSQGLLAYEQYF.